A single sample is the source of the 31 T cell receptor beta chains below, sequenced in a study of T-cell memory formation after mild COVID-19. TCRdb recomputed calls from the 5' RACE reads with MiXCR, one row per CDR3 protein. The data contain around 470,000 distinct CDR3 sequences, approximately 20% of them seen just once; the ten biggest clones take up 8.4%. The specimen sequenced was PBMCs or a T cell subset sorted from them (not recorded which). The source of these receptors is an adult woman who had mild COVID-19 (a few samples of this study predate the infection). Cell type and time point are not known.

A few counts support this clonotype. The rearrangement links TRBV5-1 to TRBJ1-2; D is unresolved. This CDR3 has 14 residues. Germline CDR1 and CDR2: SGHRS and YFSETQ. The V and J ends lost 0 bases and 4 bases respectively, with 10 bases between them. The CDR3 spells CASSLEQTFYGYTF. CDR3 in DNA: TGCGCCAGCAGCTTGGAACAGACCTTCTATGGCTACACCTTC.

This sequence joins TRBV7-2 and TRBJ1-1, with D maybe TRBD1 (5 bases). The CDR3 length is 15 residues. Germline CDR1 is SGHTA and CDR2 is FQGNSA. V shed 1 base and J shed 0 bases, with 9 bases lying between them. DNA for the CDR3: TGTGCCAGCAGCTTAGTACTGGGGCTGAACACTGAAGCTTTCTTT. Translating it yields CASSLVLGLNTEAFF. The full variable domain, its missing parts supplied by reference TRBV7-2 and TRBJ1-1, is GAGVSQSPSNKVTEKGKDVELRCDPISGHTALYWYRQSLGQGLEFLIYFQGNSAPDKSGLPSDRFSAERTGGSVSTLTIQRTQQEDSAVYLCASSLVLGLNTEAFFGQGTRLTVV.

The chain combines TRBV5-1 with TRBJ2-5; D is uncertain. The germline V gene has CDR1 SGHRS and CDR2 YFSETQ. Trimming removed 2 bases at V and 3 bases at J, with 11 bases between. The CDR3 has 14 residues. The CDR3 DNA sequence: TGCGCCAGCAGCTTCTGGGATTTGGAAGAGACCCAGTACTTC. Residues: CASSFWDLEETQYF.

This clonotype occurred a few times. The CDR3: CSARPADGTEAFF. CDR3 in DNA: TGCAGTGCTAGACCTGCCGATGGCACTGAAGCTTTCTTT. This chain uses TRBV20-1 with TRBJ1-1; D is ambiguous. V lost 2 bases to trimming and J lost 4 bases, with 11 bases between them. CDR1 is DFQATT and CDR2 is SNEGSKA in the germline V gene (reference sequence). The CDR3 loop spans 13 amino acids.

This clonotype was counted a few times. The chain joins TRBV18 to TRBJ2-7; no definite D call. With 3 bases removed from V and 1 base from J, the gap between germline ends came to 10 bases. CDR1 and CDR2 from the germline V gene are KGHSH and LQKENI. CDR3 length equals 14 residues. As DNA, the CDR3 is TGTGCCAGCTCACCGCGGCAGGCGTCCTACGAGCAGTACTTC. The encoded protein is CASSPRQASYEQYF.

The J gene is TRBJ2-7, the V gene TRBV10-3; D gene ambiguous. The V gene lost 2 bases and the J gene lost 0 bases, with 17 bases spanning the gap. The CDR3 length is 17 residues. Germline V lookup: CDR1 ENHRY, CDR2 SYGVKD. As DNA, the CDR3 is TGTGCCATCAGTGAGAATATGAGTGGACCCCTCTCCTACGAGCAGTACTTC. Encoded protein: CAISENMSGPLSYEQYF.

This sequence joins TRBV18 and TRBJ1-4; D call uncertain. Germline V gene sequence: CDR1 KGHSH, CDR2 LQKENI. The ends were cut back, 3 bases at V and 1 base at J, with 12 bases in the middle. This CDR3 spans 16 amino acids. The CDR3 protein is CASSPRREVTNEKLFF. CDR3 DNA: TGTGCCAGCTCACCGAGGAGGGAGGTAACTAATGAAAAACTGTTTTTT. Full variable domain (remainder filled in from reference TRBV18 and TRBJ1-4): NAGVMQNPRHLVRRRGQEARLRCSPMKGHSHVYWYRQLPEEGLKFMVYLQKENIIDESGMPKERFSAEFPKEGPSILRIQQVVRGDSAAYFCASSPRREVTNEKLFFGSGTQLSVL.

This clonotype was seen ten or more times. The chain employs TRBV5-1 and TRBJ2-2; D unclear. Between the trimmed V and J ends, which lost 1 base and 3 bases, there was a span of 10 bases. Germline CDR1 and CDR2: SGHRS and YFSETQ. The CDR3 is made up of 15 amino acids. CDR3 in amino acids: CASSLSGGDTGELFF. CDR3 nucleotides: TGCGCCAGCAGCTTGTCGGGTGGCGACACCGGGGAGCTGTTTTTT.

The chain employs TRBV10-2 and TRBJ2-1; D remains ambiguous. V lost 0 bases, J lost 7 bases, and 4 bases lay in between. The CDR3 extends over 12 amino acids. The V gene's germline CDR1 is WSHSY and CDR2 SAAADI. CDR3 nucleotides: TGCGCCAGCAGTGAGTCGACGAATGAGCAGTTCTTC. Amino acids: CASSESTNEQFF.

This clonotype turned up a few times. CDR3 residues: CAISESSVLGLPLHF. Written as DNA, the CDR3 is TGTGCCATCAGTGAGTCGAGCGTCCTAGGTCTCCCCCTCCACTTT. The chain employs TRBV10-3 and TRBJ1-6; D is unresolved. CDR1 is ENHRY and CDR2 is SYGVKD in the germline V gene. With 0 bases removed from V and 13 bases from J, the gap between germline ends came to 16 bases. The CDR3 totals 15 residues.

In its sample, this clonotype was seen once. CDR3 nucleotide sequence: TGTGCCAGCAGACAAGACAGGGGGTTCAACTATGGCTACACCTTC. It is translated as CASRQDRGFNYGYTF. This chain joins TRBV6-5 and TRBJ1-2, with 9 positions matching TRBD1. The CDR3 is 15 amino acids. J was trimmed by 2 bases and V by 6 bases; bases with no gene match: 7. The germline V gene has CDR1 MNHEY and CDR2 SVGAGI.

This clonotype has more than one count but fewer than ten. The chain links TRBV5-1 to TRBJ1-2; no definite D call. Germline-derived CDR1 and CDR2 are SGHRS and YFSETQ. The ends were cut back, 0 bases at V and 4 bases at J, with 7 bases in the middle. The CDR3 covers 13 residues. The CDR3 here is CASSLGTPYGYTF. CDR3 nucleotides: TGCGCCAGCAGCTTGGGGACGCCCTATGGCTACACCTTC.

This clonotype was seen only a few times. This chain uses TRBV9 with TRBJ2-1, with unresolved D. CDR1 and CDR2 (germline): SGDLS, YYNGEE. V was pared by 2 bases and J by 4 bases, with 4 bases between. This CDR3 spans 12 amino acids. CDR3 DNA sequence: TGTGCCAGCAGCGTCGATTACAATGAGCAGTTCTTC. Amino acid sequence: CASSVDYNEQFF.

This clonotype was observed a few times. The genes are TRBV13 and TRBJ2-7; the D gene is possibly TRBD1 (5 bases). This CDR3 region has 14 residues. V gave up 6 bases and J gave up 0 bases, with 12 bases separating them. Germline loops: CDR1 PRHDT, CDR2 FYEKMQ (reference sequence). In DNA form, the CDR3 reads TGTGCCAGCAGTCTTAGGGGTAACTCCTACGAGCAGTACTTC. Protein sequence: CASSLRGNSYEQYF.

A few counts support this clonotype. The chain joins TRBV5-6 to TRBJ2-2, with TRBD1 matching over 8 bases. This CDR3 comprises 15 residues. With 1 base clipped from V and 7 bases from J, the junction kept 6 bases outside the gene matches. CDR1 and CDR2 from the germline V gene are SGHDT and YYEEEE. The CDR3 nucleotides are TGTGCCAGCAGCTTGATGGACAGGGTAATCGGGGAGCTGTTTTTT. As protein: CASSLMDRVIGELFF.

This clonotype was seen more than once but under ten times. CDR3 in DNA: TGTGCCAGCCAGTGGGAGGGGGGCAACATTCAGTACTTC. Its protein product is CASQWEGGNIQYF. The V gene is TRBV2, the J gene TRBJ2-4; possible D gene TRBD2, 7 bases. The CDR3 contains 13 residues. Trimming cost V 8 bases and J 7 bases, with 15 bases left between them. Germline loops: CDR1 SNHLY, CDR2 FYNNEI.

The rearrangement links TRBV7-2 to TRBJ2-7; the D is unclear. The V end was cut by 4 bases, the J end by 2 bases, with 9 bases between. This CDR3 spans 13 amino acids. Looked up from germline, CDR1 is SGHTA and CDR2 is FQGNSA. The CDR3 loop reads CASSSSQTYEQYF. CDR3 nucleotide sequence: TGTGCCAGCAGCTCGTCCCAGACCTACGAGCAGTACTTC.

This clonotype was observed a handful of times. The J gene is TRBJ1-6, the V gene TRBV7-6, with D unresolved. CDR1 is SGHVS, CDR2 FNYEAQ, per germline. V was shortened by 1 base and J by 2 bases, with 9 bases between the two germline ends. This CDR3 contains 16 residues. The DNA of the CDR3 is TGTGCCAGCAGCTTAGTTGGGGTAACCTATAATTCACCCCTCCACTTT. This translates into CASSLVGVTYNSPLHF.

This clonotype was seen a few times. The chain employs TRBV30 and TRBJ1-1; 10 nucleotides align to TRBD1. There are 13 residues in the CDR3. J was trimmed by 6 bases and V by 6 bases; bases with no gene match: 7. In germline, CDR1 is GTSNPN, CDR2 SVGIG (reference sequence). CDR3 residues: CACSGQGFPEAFF. The CDR3 nucleotides are TGTGCCTGCTCGGGACAGGGGTTCCCTGAAGCTTTCTTT.

This clonotype was seen more than once but under ten times. J is TRBJ2-7 and V is TRBV30; D may be TRBD2 (6 bases). V lost 0 bases to trimming and J lost 5 bases, with 20 bases between them. The CDR3 spans 16 residues. The germline V gene encodes CDR1 GTSNPN and CDR2 SVGIG (reference sequence). For the CDR3, the DNA is TGTGCCTGGAGTGTACAGGAGAGGGCGCGGGGTAACGAGCAGTACTTC. It translates to CAWSVQERARGNEQYF.

This clonotype turned up a few times. The chain carries TRBV5-1 and TRBJ2-5; possible D gene TRBD1, 5 bases. The CDR3 covers 15 residues. The V and J ends lost 2 bases and 1 base respectively, with 12 bases between them. CDR1 is SGHRS, CDR2 YFSETQ, per germline. The CDR3 reads CASSFNRIVQETQYF. The CDR3 DNA reads as TGCGCCAGCAGCTTTAACAGGATAGTCCAAGAGACCCAGTACTTC.

The chain couples TRBV7-2 to TRBJ2-3; D is possibly TRBD2 (5 bases). Germline values: CDR1 SGHTA, CDR2 FQGNSA. CDR3 length: 15 residues. The V end lost 5 bases, the J end lost 1 base, and 13 bases lay between the germline ends. In DNA, the CDR3 is TGTGCCAGCAGCAGAGGGATCTTCCGCACAGATACGCAGTATTTT. This encodes CASSRGIFRTDTQYF.

The chain couples TRBV5-1 to TRBJ2-7, with TRBD1 as a possible D gene (6 bases). The CDR3 totals 15 residues. The V end was cut by 6 bases, the J end by 3 bases, with 19 bases between. CDR1 and CDR2 (germline): SGHRS, YFSETQ. In nucleotides, the CDR3 is TGCGCCAGCAACTTTACCCGGGACAACAACTACGAGCAGTACTTC. This codes for CASNFTRDNNYEQYF.

This clonotype came up once. The DNA of the CDR3 is TGTGCCAGCAGCCCTAGGGGACTAGCGCGCAATGAGCAGTTCTTC. This gives the protein CASSPRGLARNEQFF. V usage is TRBV27 and J usage is TRBJ2-1; 10 bases map to TRBD2. Germline CDR1 reads MNHEY; CDR2 reads SMNVEV (reference sequence). The CDR3 has 15 amino acids. V was pared by 6 bases and J by 6 bases, with 8 bases of the junction left unmatched.

The CDR3, as DNA: TGTGCCAGCAGCTTAGCGCGGGAGGGCTTTTACTACAATGAGCAGTTCTTC. It translates to CASSLAREGFYYNEQFF. J is TRBJ2-1 and V is TRBV7-2; 9 bases map to TRBD2. The CDR3 is 17 amino acids. CDR1 is SGHTA and CDR2 is FQGNSA in the germline V gene. The junction had 6 bases not matched to a gene; V was cut back by 0 bases and J by 3 bases. Full variable domain (missing parts from reference TRBV7-2 and TRBJ2-1): GAGVSQSPSNKVTEKGKDVELRCDPISGHTALYWYRQSLGQGLEFLIYFQGNSAPDKSGLPSDRFSAERTGGSVSTLTIQRTQQEDSAVYLCASSLAREGFYYNEQFFGPGTRLTVL.

This rearrangement joins TRBV7-9 to TRBJ2-4; a weak D match, TRBD2 (6 bases). The CDR3 is made up of 16 amino acids. V was shortened by 2 bases and J by 0 bases, with 11 bases between the two germline ends. Per the germline V gene, CDR1 is SEHNR and CDR2 is FQNEAQ (reference sequence). In DNA form, the CDR3 reads TGTGCCAGCAGCTTATCGGCGGGACTAGCCAAAAACATTCAGTACTTC. It yields the protein CASSLSAGLAKNIQYF.

The V call is TRBV20-1, the J call TRBJ2-5, with D possibly called TRBD1 or TRBD2 (5 bases each). The CDR3 runs to 13 residues. The germline V and J ends were trimmed by 1 base and 4 bases, with 10 bases remaining between them. The V gene's germline CDR1 is DFQATT and CDR2 SNEGSKA (reference sequence). The CDR3, as DNA: TGCAGTGCTAGAGGTCCAGGGAGAGAGACCCAGTACTTC. It encodes CSARGPGRETQYF.

The chain links TRBV6-1 to TRBJ1-1, with D possibly TRBD1 on 5 matching bases. This CDR3 is 15 amino acids long. The V end lost 2 bases, the J end lost 6 bases, and 16 bases lay between the germline ends. The germline V gene encodes CDR1 MNHNS and CDR2 SASEGT. In DNA form, the CDR3 reads TGTGCCAGCAGTGAAATGGGGGGACGGGACTCTGAAGCTTTCTTT. Protein sequence: CASSEMGGRDSEAFF.

This clonotype has only a few counts. V and J are TRBV19 and TRBJ2-3, with D perhaps assigned TRBD1 or TRBD2 (5 bases each). This CDR3 is built from 16 residues. CDR1 and CDR2 from the germline V gene are LNHDA and SQIVND (reference sequence). V shed 2 bases and J shed 6 bases, with 18 bases lying between them. This CDR3 is CASSISGDPPWDTQYF. Here the CDR3 DNA reads TGTGCCAGTAGTATATCCGGGGACCCCCCGTGGGATACGCAGTATTTT.

The rearrangement uses TRBV6-5 and TRBJ2-7; D might be TRBD2 (6 bases). Germline CDR1 and CDR2: MNHEY and SVGAGI. The germline V and J ends were trimmed by 2 bases and 7 bases, with 12 bases remaining between them. This CDR3 is 13 amino acids long. DNA for the CDR3: TGTGCCAGCAGTTACCTGGCGGGGCTAGAGCAGTACTTC. Translated: CASSYLAGLEQYF.

This chain uses TRBV2 with TRBJ2-3; 8 bases align to TRBD2. Germline V CDR1 and CDR2: SNHLY, FYNNEI. CDR3 length: 16 residues. Germline trimming cut 2 bases from V and 1 base from J; bases unmatched to any gene: 5. CDR3 coding DNA: TGTGCCAGCAGTGAATCCCTAGCGGGTGGCACAGATACGCAGTATTTT. This gives the protein CASSESLAGGTDTQYF.